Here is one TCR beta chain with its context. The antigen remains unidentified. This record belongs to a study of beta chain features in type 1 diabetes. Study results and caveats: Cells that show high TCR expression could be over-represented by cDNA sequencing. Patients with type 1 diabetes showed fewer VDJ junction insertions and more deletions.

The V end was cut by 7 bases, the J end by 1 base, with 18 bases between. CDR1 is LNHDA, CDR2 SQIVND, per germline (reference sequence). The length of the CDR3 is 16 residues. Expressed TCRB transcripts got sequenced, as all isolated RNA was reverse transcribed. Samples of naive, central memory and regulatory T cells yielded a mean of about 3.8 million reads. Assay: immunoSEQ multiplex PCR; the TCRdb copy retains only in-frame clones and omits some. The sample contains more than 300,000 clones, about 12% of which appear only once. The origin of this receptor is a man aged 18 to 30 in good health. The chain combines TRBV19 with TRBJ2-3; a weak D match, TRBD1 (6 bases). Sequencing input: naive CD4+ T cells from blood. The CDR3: CASKPGQSTGTDTQYF. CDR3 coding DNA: TGTGCCAGTAAACCGGGACAATCTACGGGCACAGATACGCAGTATTTT.